The TCR beta chain under discussion was sequenced for a study of blood T cell repertoires in COVID-19. Sequencing used immunoSEQ multiplex PCR; TCRdb keeps in-frame clones, though not all of them. Of approximately 240,000 clones in the sample, around 84% were seen once. V lost 5 bases to trimming and J lost 16 bases; unmatched junction nucleotides: 7. The CDR3 extends over 12 amino acids. The germline gives CDR1 DFQATT, CDR2 SNEGSKA (reference sequence). Sequencing input: peripheral blood. The TCR sequence derives from an older woman who had recovered from COVID-19. The V and J genes are TRBV20-1 and TRBJ2-1, with 14 bases fitting TRBD2. CDR3 loop: CSARGLAGGSFF. In nucleotides, the CDR3 is TGCAGTGCTCGTGGACTAGCGGGGGGATCATTCTTC.